Given below is one TCR beta chain in context. Clinical history as reported by participants underpinned cohort assignment. The record originates from a study of blood T cell repertoires in COVID-19. On the study more broadly: Sources were T cells, B-cell-depleted T cells, or PBMCs; the material itself was cDNA or gDNA.

CDR1 and CDR2 from the germline V gene are MGHRA and YSYEKL. This CDR3 has 17 residues. V was cut by 4 bases and J by 7 bases, with 23 bases left in between. TCRdb's copy holds only in-frame clones and misses some; the assay was immunoSEQ multiplex PCR. This table holds some 380,000 clones, approximately 85% found once. This chain connects TRBV4-1 to TRBJ2-1; a weak D match, TRBD2 (7 bases). This sequence was found in a woman aged 40-49 years with acute COVID-19. Specimen: PBMCs or T cells enriched from blood (not recorded which). CDR3 bases: TGCGCCAGCAGCCTTCAGGACGGGGGGCCCCTCTTGAATGAGCAGTTCTTC. Translation gives CASSLQDGGPLLNEQFF.